This T cell receptor beta chain stems from a study of a mutant IDH1 vaccine in newly diagnosed glioma. In the study overall: Before enrollment, patients got radiotherapy alone, temozolomide alone, or mostly the combination.

Some clones are missing from TCRdb's copy, which holds only in-frame ones; the method was immunoSEQ multiplex PCR. Of roughly 86,000 clones in the sample, 80% were seen once. CDR3 length equals 16 residues. Trimming removed 0 bases at V and 7 bases at J, with 17 bases between. The germline V gene encodes CDR1 SGDLS and CDR2 YYNGEE. Time point described: baseline, week 1 (first vaccination visit). Indicated treatment: pre-vaccination baseline after standard-of-care therapy. Here the sequenced sample was PBMCs, taken from a glioma patient treated with radiotherapy, temozolomide or both. The V and J genes are TRBV9 and TRBJ2-1; D is perhaps TRBD1 (5 bases). The TCR was taken from a man in his forties or fifties with glioma. The CDR3 loop is CASSVGAEGAYNEQFF. For the CDR3, the DNA is TGTGCCAGCAGCGTAGGGGCAGAAGGGGCATATAATGAGCAGTTCTTC.